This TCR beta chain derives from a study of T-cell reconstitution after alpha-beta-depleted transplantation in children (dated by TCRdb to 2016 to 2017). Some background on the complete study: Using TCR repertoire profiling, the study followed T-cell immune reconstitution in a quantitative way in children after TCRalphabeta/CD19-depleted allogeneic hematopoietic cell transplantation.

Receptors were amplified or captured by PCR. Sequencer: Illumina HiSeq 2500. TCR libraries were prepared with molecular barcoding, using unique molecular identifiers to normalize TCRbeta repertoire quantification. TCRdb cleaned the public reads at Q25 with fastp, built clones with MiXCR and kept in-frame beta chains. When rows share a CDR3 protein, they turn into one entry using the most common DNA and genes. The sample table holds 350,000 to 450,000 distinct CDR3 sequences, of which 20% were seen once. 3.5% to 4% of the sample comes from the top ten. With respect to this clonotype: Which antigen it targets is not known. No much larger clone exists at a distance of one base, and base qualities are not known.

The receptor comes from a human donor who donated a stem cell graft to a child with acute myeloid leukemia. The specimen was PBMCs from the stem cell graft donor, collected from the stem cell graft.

The CDR3 reads CASSLAGLAGDTQYF. The DNA reads as follows: TGCGCCAGCAGCTTGGCTGGTCTAGCGGGAGATACGCAGTATTTT. The chain couples TRBV5-1 to TRBJ2-3, with 8 bases matching TRBD2. Via the germline V gene, CDR1 is SGHRS and CDR2 YFSETQ. Taken from cysteine to phenylalanine, the CDR3 has 15 residues. The CDR3 DNA has 45 bases and is translated from base 1. V ends up 0 bases short and J 5 bases short, with an unmatched junction base count of 5.